The 4 T cell receptor beta chains in this list originate from one sample, sequenced in a study of identifying expanded T cells in peripheral blood. Using immunoSEQ multiplex PCR, the repertoire was profiled, and TCRdb retains in-frame clones only, with some absent. Among some 75,000 clones listed, roughly 90% were seen once. The sequencing input was blood. These receptors came from a person aged 18 to 75 in good health.

This chain connects TRBV19 to TRBJ1-3, with 10 bases that match TRBD1. The CDR3 extends over 11 amino acids. Trimming cost V 8 bases and J 9 bases; bases outside gene matches: 1. Germline CDR1 reads LNHDA; CDR2 reads SQIVND (reference sequence). The CDR3 loop is CASWTGGTIYF. The CDR3 nucleotides read TGTGCCAGTTGGACAGGGGGCACCATATATTTT.

This rearrangement joins TRBV19 to TRBJ2-2, with TRBD2 identical over 10 bases. J gave up 2 bases and V 4 bases, and 4 bases lay outside the gene matches. Germline assignment: CDR1 LNHDA and CDR2 SQIVND (reference sequence). This CDR3 comprises 16 residues. The CDR3 nucleotides read TGTGCCAGTAGTAGCGGACTAGCGGCTAACACCGGGGAGCTGTTTTTT. Protein sequence: CASSSGLAANTGELFF.

The rearrangement links TRBV10-3 to TRBJ1-3, with D hard to call. The V end was cut by 6 bases, the J end by 2 bases, with 8 bases between. Germline-derived CDR1 and CDR2 are ENHRY and SYGVKD. The CDR3 has 13 residues. For the CDR3, the DNA is TGTGCCATCAGATTAGGGACTGGAAACACCATATATTTT. Translation gives CAIRLGTGNTIYF.

V and J are TRBV12-5 and TRBJ2-1; TRBD1 matches 9 bases. This CDR3 has 15 residues. V shed 6 bases and J 1 base; nucleotides not matched to a gene: 4. Germline assignment: CDR1 LGHNT and CDR2 FRNRAP. The CDR3 DNA sequence: TGTGCTAGTGGACCCGGACAGGGGTCCTACAATGAGCAGTTCTTC. Encoded protein: CASGPGQGSYNEQFF. Filled out from reference TRBV12-5 and TRBJ2-1, the complete variable domain reads DARVTQTPRHKVTEMGQEVTMRCQPILGHNTVFWYRQTMMQGLELLAYFRNRAPLDDSGMPKDRFSAEMPDATLATLKIQPSEPRDSAVYFCASGPGQGSYNEQFFGPGTRLTVL.